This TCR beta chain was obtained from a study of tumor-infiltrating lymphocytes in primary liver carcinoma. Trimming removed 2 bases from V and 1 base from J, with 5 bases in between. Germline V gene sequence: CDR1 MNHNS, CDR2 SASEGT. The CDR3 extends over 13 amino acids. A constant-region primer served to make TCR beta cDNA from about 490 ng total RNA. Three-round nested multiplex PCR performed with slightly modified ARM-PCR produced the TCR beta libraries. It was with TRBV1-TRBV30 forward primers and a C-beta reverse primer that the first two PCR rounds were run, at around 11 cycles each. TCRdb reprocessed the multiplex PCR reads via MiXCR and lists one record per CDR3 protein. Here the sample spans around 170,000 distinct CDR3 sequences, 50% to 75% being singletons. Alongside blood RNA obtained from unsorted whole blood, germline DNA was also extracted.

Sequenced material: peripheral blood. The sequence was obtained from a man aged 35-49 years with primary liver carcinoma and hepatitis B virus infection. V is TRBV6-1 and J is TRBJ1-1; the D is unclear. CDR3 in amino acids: CASSERGNTEAFF. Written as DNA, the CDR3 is TGTGCCAGCAGTGAAAGAGGGAACACTGAAGCTTTCTTT.